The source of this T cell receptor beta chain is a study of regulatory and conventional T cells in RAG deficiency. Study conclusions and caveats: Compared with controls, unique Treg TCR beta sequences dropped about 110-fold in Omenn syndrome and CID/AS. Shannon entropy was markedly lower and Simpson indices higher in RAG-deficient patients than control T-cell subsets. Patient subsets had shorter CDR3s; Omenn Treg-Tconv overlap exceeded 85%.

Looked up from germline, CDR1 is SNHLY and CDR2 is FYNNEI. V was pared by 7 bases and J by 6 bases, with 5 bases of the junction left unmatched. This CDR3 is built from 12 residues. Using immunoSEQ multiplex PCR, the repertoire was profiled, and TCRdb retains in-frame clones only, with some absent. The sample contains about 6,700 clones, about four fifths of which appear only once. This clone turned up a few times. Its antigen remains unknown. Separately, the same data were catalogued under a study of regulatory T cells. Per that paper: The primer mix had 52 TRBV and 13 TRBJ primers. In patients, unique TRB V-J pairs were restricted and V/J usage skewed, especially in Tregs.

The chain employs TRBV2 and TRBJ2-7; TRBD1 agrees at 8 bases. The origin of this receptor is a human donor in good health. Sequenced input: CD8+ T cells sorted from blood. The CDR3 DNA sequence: TGTGCCAGCATTTCAGGGGGCGCCGAGCAGTACTTC. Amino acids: CASISGGAEQYF.